Below, 11 T cell receptor beta chains from the same sample are listed, as sequenced in a study of cytomegalovirus exposure and HLA in healthy donors. In the PCR, 60 Vbeta and 13 Jbeta primers were used. Method: immunoSEQ multiplex PCR; TCRdb's copy keeps in-frame clones and lacks some. Of over 130,000 clones in the sample, approximately 82% are singletons; the top ten hold about 1.5%. The material sequenced was PBMCs. The origin of the receptors is a man aged 25 to 40 in good health and CMV-seropositive.

V usage is TRBV6-4 and J usage is TRBJ2-2; D might be TRBD1 (5 bases). Germline V lookup: CDR1 MRHNA, CDR2 SNTAGT. The CDR3 consists of 16 residues. V was shortened by 6 bases and J by 1 base, with 15 bases between the two germline ends. The CDR3 region has the DNA TGTGCCAGCAGCTCCTTCGCCACAGGGAACACCGGGGAGCTGTTTTTT. It translates to CASSSFATGNTGELFF.

The rearrangement joins TRBV6-1 to TRBJ2-7; TRBD2 matches 12 bases. The CDR3 spans 14 residues. V shed 8 bases and J 4 bases; nucleotides not matched to a gene: 6. The germline CDR1 and CDR2 sequences are MNHNS and SASEGT. CDR3 in DNA: TGTGCCAGCCGACTAGCGGGAGTTTCGTACGAGCAGTACTTC. Encoded protein: CASRLAGVSYEQYF.

The chain couples TRBV5-4 to TRBJ2-7, with 13 positions matching TRBD2. The CDR3 contains 16 residues. V was clipped by 3 bases and J by 1 base; unmatched bases: 4. In germline, CDR1 is SGHNT, CDR2 YYREEE (reference sequence). This CDR3 is CASSSELAGGSYEQYF. The CDR3 DNA reads TGTGCCAGCAGCTCGGAACTAGCGGGAGGGTCCTACGAGCAGTACTTC.

The rearrangement links TRBV25-1 to TRBJ1-2; weak D call: TRBD1 (5 bases). The germline V gene has CDR1 MGHDK and CDR2 SYGVNS. This CDR3 is built from 16 residues. The V gene lost 9 bases and the J gene lost 2 bases, with 22 bases spanning the gap. The CDR3 region has the DNA TGTGCCAGGGAGAGCGGGACTGGATCTTCAAACTATGGCTACACCTTC. Its protein is CARESGTGSSNYGYTF.

The CDR3 DNA reads as TGTGCCACCAGCAGAGATCCAGGCGGGGGGGCAGGCGCCCAAGAGACCCAGTACTTC. Its translation: CATSRDPGGGAGAQETQYF. This sequence joins TRBV15 and TRBJ2-5; 9 positions agree with TRBD2. The germline V gene has CDR1 LNHNV and CDR2 YYDKDF (reference sequence). This CDR3 has 19 amino acids. Trimming at V came to 0 bases and at J to 1 base, leaving 12 bases not matched to a gene.

The rearrangement uses TRBV10-3 and TRBJ1-2, with TRBD1 as a possible D gene (5 bases). The germline CDR1 and CDR2 sequences are ENHRY and SYGVKD. V dropped 4 bases and J dropped 2 bases, with 5 bases sitting between them. This CDR3 is 12 amino acids long. The CDR3 DNA is TGTGCCATCAGTGGACAGAACTATGGCTACACCTTC. It yields the protein CAISGQNYGYTF.

On this clone: An end of the junction does not agree with germline; a read error may underlie this. The chain links TRBV27 to TRBJ2-7, with 8 bases that match TRBD2. The CDR3 is made up of 15 amino acids. Germline V gene lookup returns CDR1 MNHEY and CDR2 SMNVEV (reference sequence). The CDR3 region is CASSRWTSPPGEQHF. CDR3 sequence (DNA): TGTGCCAGCAGTAGATGGACTAGCCCGCCGGGTGAGCAGCACTTC.

The rearrangement links TRBV6-5 to TRBJ2-3; TRBD1 matches 7 bases. Germline V CDR1 and CDR2: MNHEY, SVGAGI. The CDR3 contains 16 residues. J gave up 2 bases and V 2 bases, and 7 bases lay outside the gene matches. The CDR3 loop is CASSYRTGVPTDTQYF. DNA of the CDR3: TGTGCCAGCAGTTACCGAACAGGGGTCCCCACAGATACGCAGTATTTT.

The V and J genes are TRBV5-5 and TRBJ1-3; possible D gene TRBD1, 6 bases. The germline V and J ends were trimmed by 2 bases and 0 bases, with 12 bases remaining between them. The CDR3 has 16 residues. Germline V CDR1 and CDR2: SGHKS, YYEKEE (reference sequence). CDR3 DNA sequence: TGTGCCAGCAGCTTTACCCCGGACAGCTCTGGAAACACCATATATTTT. Translating gives CASSFTPDSSGNTIYF.

V is TRBV19 and J is TRBJ2-3; D not resolved. CDR3 size: 14 residues. Trimming took off 3 bases at V and 0 bases at J, with 7 bases between the two ends. Germline V gene lookup returns CDR1 LNHDA and CDR2 SQIVND (reference sequence). CDR3 sequence (DNA): TGTGCCAGTAGTATGAGTATAAGCACAGATACGCAGTATTTT. This encodes CASSMSISTDTQYF.

This clone was seen just once. The rearrangement links TRBV5-1 to TRBJ1-1; 8 nucleotides line up with TRBD1. The CDR3 loop spans 15 amino acids. Germline V gene sequence: CDR1 SGHRS, CDR2 YFSETQ. J lost 5 bases, V lost 2 bases, and 8 bases had no gene match. The CDR3 reads CASSLRQGLRTEAFF. Here the CDR3 DNA reads TGCGCCAGCAGCTTACGACAGGGGTTGAGGACTGAAGCTTTCTTT.